Following are 8 T cell receptor beta chains from one sample sequenced in a study of molecular identifiers for immune sequencing clone quantification. TCRdb analysed the PCR reads with MiXCR anew, one entry per CDR3 protein. The table records about 640,000 distinct CDR3 sequences, 15% to 20% of them present only once. The specimen sequenced was naive CD8+ T cells from blood, with Jurkat cell RNA spiked in. Subset given: FACS-sorted CD8+CD4-CCR7+CD45RA+ naive T cells. The receptors shown here come from a human donor in good health. Some libraries in this study had Jurkat cell RNA spiked in.

In this sample, this clonotype turned up many times. The rearrangement links TRBV3-1 to TRBJ2-7; D is uncertain. CDR3 length: 14 amino acids. CDR1 is LGHDT and CDR2 is YNNKEL in the germline V gene (reference sequence). V was cut by 4 bases and J by 2 bases, with 12 bases left in between. The CDR3 sequence: CASSPGPTAYEQYF. CDR3 in DNA: TGTGCCAGCAGCCCCGGGCCCACAGCCTACGAGCAGTACTTC.

Comments on this clonotype: Given a much more abundant clone one base away, this may be a read error. The chain carries TRBV27 and TRBJ2-3; 10 positions agree with TRBD1. The CDR3 length is 17 residues. J lost 4 bases, V lost 5 bases, and 12 bases had no gene match. The germline V gene encodes CDR1 MNHEY and CDR2 SMNVEV (reference sequence). Written as DNA, the CDR3 is TGTGCCAGCAGTCCAGCCGGGACAGGGGCTCAGGCAGATACGCAGTATTTT. Protein: CASSPAGTGAQADTQYF.

The table lists this clonotype with a count of one. Possible read error: a much larger clone is one base away. This chain links TRBV5-6 with TRBJ2-3, with no clear D. CDR1 is SGHDT, CDR2 YYEEEE, per germline. CDR3 length equals 12 residues. V lost 2 bases and J lost 10, with 11 bases in between. In DNA form, the CDR3 reads TGTGCCAGCAGCTTTCAGTGGGCCGCGCAGTATTTT. This encodes CASSFQWAAQYF. Combining the CDR3 with reference TRBV5-6 and TRBJ2-3 gives the whole variable domain DAGVTQSPTHLIKTRGQQVTLRCSPKSGHDTVSWYQQALGQGPQFIFQYYEEEERQRGNFPDRFSGHQFPNYSSELNVNALLLGDSALYLCASSFQWAAQYFGPGTRLTVL.

The gene calls are TRBV3-1 and TRBJ1-2; possibly TRBD1 for D (6 bases). Trimming shortened V by 0 bases and J by 4 bases, and 9 bases separated the two germline ends. CDR1 is LGHDT and CDR2 is YNNKEL in the germline V gene (reference sequence). The CDR3 has 14 amino acids. As DNA, the CDR3 is TGTGCCAGCAGCCAAGATCCAGGGGTCTATGGCTACACCTTC. This sequence encodes CASSQDPGVYGYTF.

This clonotype has at least ten counts. V and J are TRBV19 and TRBJ2-2; maybe TRBD1 (5 bases). The CDR3 loop spans 15 amino acids. V was pared by 3 bases and J by 4 bases, with 12 bases between. Germline V gives CDR1 LNHDA, CDR2 SQIVND (reference sequence). CDR3 amino acids: CASSIPTDGTGELFF. In DNA, the CDR3 is TGTGCCAGTAGTATCCCGACAGACGGCACCGGGGAGCTGTTTTTT.

The CDR3 coding sequence is TGTGCCAGCAATCGCGGCGGGACAGGGGGCGCAGATACGCAGTATTTT. Protein: CASNRGGTGGADTQYF. The V call is TRBV12-3 or TRBV12-4, the J call TRBJ2-3; TRBD1 aligns across 12 bases. This CDR3 contains 16 residues. V gave up 7 bases and J gave up 4 bases; unmatched junction bases: 9.

Points on this clonotype: This sequence may be a read error, since a much larger clone differs from it by one base. The rearrangement joins TRBV15 to TRBJ2-3; weak D call: TRBD1 (6 bases). Germline V gene data show CDR1 as LNHNV and CDR2 as YYDKDF (reference sequence). V was shortened by 4 bases and J by 4 bases, with 12 bases between the two germline ends. The CDR3 is 14 residues long. The CDR3, as DNA: TGTGCCACCAGCATGGACAGAGAAGCAGATACGCAGTATTTT. Protein: CATSMDREADTQYF.

On this clonotype itself: One end of the junction fails to match germline, which may point to a read error. The gene calls are TRBV27 and TRBJ2-1, with D unclear. This CDR3 has 13 amino acids. The germline CDR1 and CDR2 sequences are MNHEY and SMNVEV (reference sequence). CDR3 bases: TGTGCCAGCAGCCCCGGGCCCTACAATGAGCAGTCCTTC. It codes for CASSPGPYNEQSF.